This T cell receptor (beta chain) was documented in a study of blood T cell repertoires in COVID-19. Using immunoSEQ multiplex PCR, the repertoire was profiled, and TCRdb retains in-frame clones only, with some absent. The sample yields approximately 170,000 clones, 88% seen once. This receptor was taken from a woman aged 18-30 years who had recovered from COVID-19. The sequencing input was PBMCs or T cells enriched from blood (not recorded which).

The CDR3 bases are TGTGCCTGGAGCCCCGGGACAGGATCTGGAAACACCATATATTTT. Protein: CAWSPGTGSGNTIYF. This chain links TRBV30 with TRBJ1-3, with TRBD1 matching over 8 bases. This CDR3 comprises 15 residues. The trim removed 3 bases at V and 1 base at J, leaving 5 bases unmatched. Germline V gene lookup returns CDR1 GTSNPN and CDR2 SVGIG (reference sequence).